Listed below are T cell receptor beta chains from one sample, sequenced in a study of blood T cell repertoires in COVID-19. Profiling relied on immunoSEQ multiplex PCR, and the TCRdb table lists in-frame clones only, not all of them. Of roughly 100,000 clones in the sample, roughly 82% were seen once. Specimen: peripheral blood. The receptor set was obtained from a human donor in a cohort sampled during active COVID-19. CDR3s include the opening cysteine and the closing phenylalanine or tryptophan. A D gene is named only where the DNA matches it firmly. Expanded clones get a size class; other rows say once, few or many, or leave the size out.

J: TRBJ2-1
V: TRBV9
D: TRBD2
size: .
CDR3: CASSVLAGAGNEQFF
DNA: TGTGCCAGCAGCGTTCTAGCGGGGGCGGGCAATGAGCAGTTCTTC

J: TRBJ1-2
V: TRBV3-1/TRBV3-2
D: TRBD1
size: .
CDR3: CASSQTGDNGYTF
DNA: TGTGCCAGCAGCCAGACAGGGGATAATGGCTACACCTTC

J: TRBJ2-7
V: TRBV15
D: .
size: .
CDR3: CATSPAGLTYEQYF
DNA: TGTGCCACCAGCCCCGCAGGGCTAACCTACGAGCAGTACTTC

J: TRBJ2-5
V: TRBV18
D: .
size: .
CDR3: CASSQGVQETQYF
DNA: TGTGCCAGCTCACAGGGGGTCCAAGAGACCCAGTACTTC

J: TRBJ2-5
V: TRBV18
D: TRBD2
size: .
CDR3: CASSPTAGGPETQYF
DNA: TGTGCCAGCTCACCAACAGCGGGGGGGCCCGAGACCCAGTACTTC

J: TRBJ2-3
V: TRBV4-2
D: .
size: .
CDR3: CASSSEENTQYF
DNA: TGTGCCAGCAGTAGTGAGGAAAATACGCAGTATTTT

J: TRBJ1-4
V: TRBV7-2
D: .
size: .
CDR3: CASSSDSGAKLFF
DNA: TGTGCCAGCAGCTCAGACAGTGGGGCAAAACTGTTTTTT

J: TRBJ1-1
V: TRBV2
D: .
size: .
CDR3: CASSPGKVLPEAFF
DNA: TGTGCCAGCAGTCCAGGGAAAGTTCTTCCTGAAGCTTTCTTT

J: TRBJ1-5
V: TRBV19
D: .
size: .
CDR3: CASSIPYQPQHF
DNA: TGTGCCAGTAGTATACCCTATCAGCCCCAGCATTTT

J: TRBJ1-5
V: TRBV28
D: .
size: .
CDR3: CATLGGGGNQPQHF
DNA: TGTGCCACCTTAGGGGGGGGCGGCAATCAGCCCCAGCATTTT

J: TRBJ1-2
V: TRBV5-6
D: TRBD1
size: .
CDR3: CASSFGGDRGTYYYGYTF
DNA: TGTGCCAGCAGCTTTGGAGGGGACAGGGGGACGTATTACTATGGCTACACCTTC

J: TRBJ1-1
V: TRBV5-1
D: .
size: .
CDR3: CASSLDSLTEAFF
DNA: TGCGCCAGCAGCTTGGACAGCCTTACTGAAGCTTTCTTT

J: TRBJ1-5
V: TRBV28
D: TRBD1
size: .
CDR3: CAGGQAFNQPQHF
DNA: TGTGCCGGAGGACAGGCCTTCAATCAGCCCCAGCATTTT

J: TRBJ2-2
V: TRBV29-1
D: .
size: once
CDR3: CSVERQTTGTGELFF
DNA: TGCAGCGTTGAGAGGCAGACGACGGGCACCGGGGAGCTGTTTTTT

J: TRBJ2-2
V: TRBV7-2
D: TRBD2
size: .
CDR3: CASSNQGLAGGSSTGELFF
DNA: TGTGCCAGCAGTAACCAAGGACTAGCGGGAGGATCCTCCACCGGGGAGCTGTTTTTT